Presented here are 32 T cell receptor beta chains from one specimen sequenced in a study of beta chain features in type 1 diabetes. Sequenced material consisted of expressed TCRB transcripts (all of the isolated RNA was reverse transcribed). The repertoire was sequenced with immunoSEQ multiplex PCR; TCRdb's copy has only in-frame clones and lacks some. Among around 170,000 clones listed, less than 9.5% were seen once. Sequencing was carried out using central memory CD4+ T cells from blood. Source of these receptors: a woman younger than 30 in good health.

This clone was observed a few times. The chain combines TRBV13 with TRBJ2-3; a weak D match, TRBD1 (6 bases). The V gene's germline CDR1 is PRHDT and CDR2 FYEKMQ (reference sequence). CDR3 size: 15 residues. Trimming shortened V by 4 bases and J by 1 base, and 12 bases separated the two germline ends. The DNA for the CDR3 is TGTGCCAGCAGCTCCCAGGGGCTTGGCACAGATACGCAGTATTTT. Protein product: CASSSQGLGTDTQYF.

The rearrangement joins TRBV18 to TRBJ1-5, with a tentative D call TRBD1 (5 bases). CDR1 is KGHSH and CDR2 is LQKENI in the germline V gene. CDR3 size: 15 residues. V lost 1 base, J lost 8 bases, and 15 bases lay in between. CDR3 DNA sequence: TGTGCCAGCTCACCACAAACAGGTTCCCAGGAGCCCCAGCATTTT. It specifies CASSPQTGSQEPQHF.

The sample holds a few counts of this clone. The rearrangement uses TRBV11-1 and TRBJ2-2, with 11 positions matching TRBD2. With V trimmed by 5 bases and J by 5 bases, 7 bases remained unmatched. Per germline, CDR1 SGHAT and CDR2 FQDESV (reference sequence). The CDR3 is 16 residues long. The CDR3 coding sequence is TGTGCCAGCAGCCCCGGGACTAGCGGATATACCGGGGAGCTGTTTTTT. Protein: CASSPGTSGYTGELFF.

This clone was seen a few times. CDR3 in DNA: TGTGCCAGCAGCGTCGCAGGCACAGATACGCAGTATTTT. This encodes CASSVAGTDTQYF. This chain uses TRBV4-2 with TRBJ2-3; D gene ambiguous. V shed 5 bases and J shed 1 base, with 7 bases lying between them. This CDR3 comprises 13 residues. Germline V gene data show CDR1 as LGHNA and CDR2 as YNFKEQ.

This chain links TRBV7-2 with TRBJ2-3; TRBD2 matches at 9 bases. J gave up 3 bases and V 2 bases, and 9 bases lay outside the gene matches. The germline V gene encodes CDR1 SGHTA and CDR2 FQGNSA. CDR3 length: 17 amino acids. The CDR3, as DNA: TGTGCCAGCAGCTTAAACCTCCTAGCGGGGACAACAGATACGCAGTATTTT. It codes for CASSLNLLAGTTDTQYF.

The chain combines TRBV11-1 with TRBJ2-7; 7 bases are a match to TRBD1. Unmatched junction bases numbered 6, after V lost 3 bases and J lost 7 bases. The CDR3 totals 13 residues. Germline loops: CDR1 SGHAT, CDR2 FQDESV (reference sequence). The CDR3 reads CASSFQPGQEQYF. CDR3 coding DNA: TGTGCCAGCAGCTTCCAACCGGGACAGGAGCAGTACTTC.

This clone showed up just a few times. The chain uses TRBV5-6 and TRBJ2-3; 8 positions match TRBD1. Germline CDR1 and CDR2: SGHDT and YYEEEE. Unmatched junction bases numbered 11, after V lost 3 bases and J lost 8 bases. The CDR3 is 15 amino acids. CDR3 sequence: CASSSGTGHRSTQYF. Here the CDR3 DNA reads TGTGCCAGCAGCTCCGGGACAGGACATCGCAGTACGCAGTATTTT.

This chain joins TRBV5-1 and TRBJ1-6, with D possibly TRBD1 on 6 matching bases. V dropped 4 bases and J dropped 6 bases, with 17 bases sitting between them. The CDR3 runs to 16 residues. From germline, CDR1 is SGHRS and CDR2 YFSETQ. CDR3 in DNA: TGCGCCAGCAGCCGTGAGGGGGGGCCCCTTAATTCACCCCTCCACTTT. Translation gives CASSREGGPLNSPLHF.

V gene TRBV11-3 combines with J gene TRBJ2-1; 12 bases are a match to TRBD2. Trimming at V came to 6 bases and at J to 8 bases, leaving 5 bases not matched to a gene. Per the germline V gene, CDR1 is SGHNT and CDR2 is YENEEA. This CDR3 comprises 14 residues. CDR3 bases: TGTGCCAGCAGGGAACTAGCGGGAGGAGATGAGCAGTTCTTC. Translated: CASRELAGGDEQFF.

In this sample, this clone turned up a few times. V gene TRBV4-1 combines with J gene TRBJ2-5; possibly TRBD1 for D (5 bases). Between the trimmed V and J ends, which lost 5 bases and 3 bases, there was a span of 13 bases. The germline V gene encodes CDR1 MGHRA and CDR2 YSYEKL. This CDR3 is built from 14 residues. CDR3 sequence reads: CASSSNPREETQYF. DNA for the CDR3: TGCGCCAGCAGCAGTAATCCCAGGGAAGAGACCCAGTACTTC.

This clone was seen only a few times. V and J are TRBV10-3 and TRBJ2-2; 8 bases map to TRBD2. The CDR3 length is 15 residues. Germline assignment: CDR1 ENHRY and CDR2 SYGVKD. With 6 bases clipped from V and 0 bases from J, the junction kept 3 bases outside the gene matches. CDR3: CAISAGGTNTGELFF. CDR3 sequence (DNA): TGTGCCATCAGCGCGGGAGGCACGAACACCGGGGAGCTGTTTTTT.

The table lists this clone with a few counts. The chain recombines TRBV9 with TRBJ2-3, with 12 nucleotides matching TRBD2. V lost 4 bases to trimming and J lost 9 bases; unmatched junction nucleotides: 6. Germline CDR1 is SGDLS and CDR2 is YYNGEE. This CDR3 region has 14 residues. DNA of the CDR3: TGTGCCAGCAGCCCCCAGCTAGCGGGGGGGACGCAGTATTTT. Its translation: CASSPQLAGGTQYF.

This clone was recorded a few times. This chain connects TRBV7-9 to TRBJ2-1; 7 bases map to TRBD2. The CDR3 spans 14 residues. V was pared by 4 bases and J by 3 bases, with 3 bases of the junction left unmatched. Germline V gene data show CDR1 as SEHNR and CDR2 as FQNEAQ (reference sequence). CDR3 sequence reads: CASSSSGIYNEQFF. The CDR3 DNA reads as TGTGCCAGCAGCTCTAGCGGAATCTACAATGAGCAGTTCTTC.

This clone was seen a few times. The germline gene is not matched at one end of the junction; a read error may be the cause. This chain uses TRBV7-7 with TRBJ2-3; D perhaps matches TRBD1 (7 bases). The germline V gene has CDR1 SSHAT and CDR2 FNYEAQ (reference sequence). CDR3 length: 15 amino acids. CDR3 sequence: CASSPGGRYTDTQYF. The CDR3 nucleotides are TGTGCTAGCAGCCCAGGGGGGCGGTACACAGATACGCAGTATTTT.

This clone has just a few counts. In DNA, the CDR3 is TGTGCCAGCAGCTTGGGACTAGCGGAAGAGACCCAGTACTTC. Amino acids: CASSLGLAEETQYF. The chain links TRBV7-2 to TRBJ2-5, with TRBD2 matching 11 bases. J lost 3 bases, V lost 3 bases, and 0 bases had no gene match. The CDR3 has 14 amino acids. Germline V CDR1 and CDR2: SGHTA, FQGNSA.

The V gene is TRBV18, the J gene TRBJ2-3; perhaps TRBD1 as D (5 bases). Germline V lookup: CDR1 KGHSH, CDR2 LQKENI. V lost 5 bases and J 9 bases, leaving 9 bases between the germline ends. The CDR3 sequence is 11 residues long. CDR3 residues: CASSKGRTQYF. The CDR3 DNA reads as TGTGCCAGCTCAAAGGGGCGGACGCAGTATTTT.

The chain links TRBV19 to TRBJ1-5, with TRBD1 matching over 8 bases. With 8 bases clipped from V and 0 bases from J, the junction kept 9 bases outside the gene matches. The CDR3 loop spans 16 amino acids. Germline assignment: CDR1 LNHDA and CDR2 SQIVND (reference sequence). In DNA form, the CDR3 reads TGTGCCAGTCTTTCCGGGACAGGCTATAGCAATCAGCCCCAGCATTTT. Protein sequence: CASLSGTGYSNQPQHF.

The V call is TRBV28, the J call TRBJ1-2, with D possibly TRBD1 on 5 matching bases. The CDR3 length is 14 residues. V gave up 7 bases and J gave up 5 bases, with 17 bases separating them. The germline gives CDR1 MDHEN, CDR2 SYDVKM. CDR3 loop: CASTRDSEGYGYTF. The DNA of the CDR3 is TGTGCCAGCACTCGGGACTCCGAGGGATATGGCTACACCTTC.

The chain links TRBV27 to TRBJ1-1; D remains unclear. V shed 5 bases and J shed 1 base, with 8 bases lying between them. The CDR3 sequence is 13 residues long. The germline CDR1 and CDR2 sequences are MNHEY and SMNVEV (reference sequence). This CDR3 is CASSPRRNTEAFF. DNA for the CDR3: TGTGCCAGCAGTCCACGGAGGAACACTGAAGCTTTCTTT.

This clone was recorded a few times. V is TRBV4-1 and J is TRBJ2-1, with 11 bases aligning to TRBD2. V shed 2 bases, J shed 5 bases, and the junction held 17 bases outside the gene matches. Germline V gives CDR1 MGHRA, CDR2 YSYEKL. The CDR3 covers 20 residues. CDR3 sequence: CASSQSIDANSGRAHNEQFF. The CDR3 nucleotides are TGCGCCAGCAGCCAATCCATAGACGCTAATAGCGGGAGGGCGCACAATGAGCAGTTCTTC.

This clone was seen more than once but under ten times. V gene TRBV5-1 combines with J gene TRBJ1-2; D gene ambiguous. The germline CDR1 and CDR2 sequences are SGHRS and YFSETQ. The CDR3 is 13 amino acids. The V end was cut by 4 bases, the J end by 8 bases, with 15 bases between. The CDR3 protein is CASSPRPAGGYTF. CDR3 sequence (DNA): TGCGCCAGCAGCCCCCGGCCCGCGGGCGGCTACACCTTC.

The chain joins TRBV6-1 to TRBJ2-6; TRBD1 might be the D (5 bases). CDR1 MNHNS and CDR2 SASEGT come from the germline V gene. The germline V and J ends were trimmed by 6 bases and 1 base, with 10 bases remaining between them. This CDR3 region has 15 residues. As DNA, the CDR3 is TGTGCCAGCAGGACAGTGAGTTCTGGGGCCAACGTCCTGACTTTC. Translation: CASRTVSSGANVLTF.

A few counts support this clone. The V call is TRBV14, the J call TRBJ2-1; D remains unclear. The CDR3 is 13 amino acids. V was trimmed by 0 bases and J by 7 bases, leaving 7 bases between them. Germline loops: CDR1 SGHDN, CDR2 FVKESK. The CDR3 region has the DNA TGTGCCAGCAGCCAAGACCGGAGAAATGAGCAGTTCTTC. This codes for CASSQDRRNEQFF.

Concerning this clone itself: At one boundary the junction diverges from the germline segment, which might be a read error. The rearrangement joins TRBV7-7 to TRBJ2-5; 14 bases fit TRBD2. The CDR3 loop spans 16 amino acids. Germline V gene lookup returns CDR1 SSHAT and CDR2 FNYEAQ (reference sequence). The CDR3 spells CASSQGLAGVGETQYF. CDR3 DNA: TGTGCTAGCAGCCAGGGACTAGCGGGGGTCGGGGAGACCCAGTACTTC.

This clone has only a few counts. This rearrangement joins TRBV9 to TRBJ1-1; no reliable D call. V was trimmed by 3 bases and J by 0 bases, leaving 6 bases between them. The germline V gene encodes CDR1 SGDLS and CDR2 YYNGEE. The length of the CDR3 is 13 residues. The CDR3 DNA reads TGTGCCAGCAGCGATACAGTGAACACTGAAGCTTTCTTT. This sequence encodes CASSDTVNTEAFF. Variable domain in full (rest from reference TRBV9 and TRBJ1-1): DSGVTQTPKHLITATGQRVTLRCSPRSGDLSVYWYQQSLDQGLQFLIQYYNGEERAKGNILERFSAQQFPDLHSELNLSSLELGDSALYFCASSDTVNTEAFFGQGTRLTVV.

Many counts were recorded for this clone. The chain employs TRBV4-2 and TRBJ2-5, with D possibly being TRBD2 (5 bases). The CDR3 has 15 amino acids. Trimming cost V 1 base and J 2 bases, with 11 bases left between them. Per germline, CDR1 LGHNA and CDR2 YNFKEQ. CDR3 protein: CASSQGGSGQETQYF. The DNA of the CDR3 is TGTGCCAGCAGCCAAGGTGGCAGCGGACAAGAGACCCAGTACTTC.

This clone was seen a handful of times. This chain uses TRBV30 with TRBJ1-2; 9 nucleotides match TRBD1. This CDR3 is 14 amino acids long. J was trimmed by 5 bases and V by 4 bases; bases with no gene match: 8. Germline V gene data show CDR1 as GTSNPN and CDR2 as SVGIG (reference sequence). As DNA, the CDR3 is TGTGCCTGGAAACTCGGACAGGGGCCATATGGCTACACCTTC. Amino acid sequence: CAWKLGQGPYGYTF.

The V and J genes are TRBV7-8 and TRBJ2-1; D gene ambiguous. The CDR3 is 13 residues long. From germline, CDR1 is SGHVS and CDR2 FQNEAQ. V shed 0 bases and J shed 6 bases, with 6 bases lying between them. CDR3 protein: CASSLASRNEQFF. CDR3 nucleotide sequence: TGTGCCAGCAGCTTAGCGTCCCGCAATGAGCAGTTCTTC.

This clone was picked up a small number of times. The chain joins TRBV4-2 to TRBJ2-2; 9 bases match TRBD1. J lost 6 bases, V lost 0 bases, and 5 bases had no gene match. Germline V lookup: CDR1 LGHNA, CDR2 YNFKEQ. CDR3 length: 16 residues. The CDR3 here is CASSQDGQGIPGELFF. CDR3 nucleotides: TGTGCCAGCAGCCAAGATGGACAGGGGATCCCCGGGGAGCTGTTTTTT.

The table lists this clone with a few counts. The V gene is TRBV19, the J gene TRBJ2-1; TRBD2 matches 9 bases. The V gene end was trimmed by 1 base and the J gene end by 2 bases; junction bases not matched to a gene: 3. CDR3 length: 16 residues. Germline CDR1 is LNHDA and CDR2 is SQIVND (reference sequence). The CDR3 DNA reads as TGTGCCAGTAGTATAGGGTCTAGCGGGACCTACAATGAGCAGTTCTTC. This gives the protein CASSIGSSGTYNEQFF.

The sample holds many counts of this clone. The chain couples TRBV19 to TRBJ1-2; the D is unclear. The V and J ends lost 3 bases and 5 bases respectively, with 16 bases between them. The CDR3 length is 15 residues. In germline, CDR1 is LNHDA, CDR2 SQIVND (reference sequence). This chain's CDR3 is CASSMPPTEVYGYTF. The CDR3 bases are TGTGCCAGTAGTATGCCCCCTACGGAGGTTTATGGCTACACCTTC.

This chain connects TRBV4-3 to TRBJ2-1; unclear D gene. Trimming stripped 4 bases from V and 0 bases from J, with 10 bases between. This CDR3 has 15 amino acids. Germline CDR1 LGHNA, CDR2 YSLEER. CDR3 residues: CASSLDPGSYNEQFF. The DNA of the CDR3 is TGCGCCAGCAGCCTTGACCCAGGCTCCTACAATGAGCAGTTCTTC.